The 23 T cell receptor beta chains below come from one sample, sequenced in a study of T cells in Graves' hyperthyroidism and ophthalmopathy. The investigators amplified TCR beta CDR3 regions from RNA transcripts. During a first-round RT-PCR of the TCR CDR3, the HTBI primer set was used. Each CDR3 protein is one row after TCRdb ran MiXCR on the multiplex PCR reads. Among more than 600,000 distinct CDR3 sequences listed, 15% to 20% were seen once. The sample taken for sequencing was blood. All receptors derive from a young man with Graves' hyperthyroidism.

DNA for the CDR3: TGTGCCAGCAGCCAAGGGTTACGGGACTTGCGGAGAGAGCAGTACTTC. Protein product: CASSQGLRDLRREQYF. The V call is TRBV11-2, the J call TRBJ2-7, with a possible D match to TRBD2 (6 bases). The V gene's germline CDR1 is SGHAT and CDR2 FQNNGV. The CDR3 sequence is 16 residues long. Trimming stripped 5 bases from V and 7 bases from J, with 24 bases between. The full variable domain, with the rest looked up from reference TRBV11-2 and TRBJ2-7, is EAGVAQSPRYKIIEKRQSVAFWCNPISGHATLYWYQQILGQGPKLLIQFQNNGVVDDSQLPKDRFSAERLKGVDSTLKIQPAKLEDSAVYLCASSQGLRDLRREQYFGPGTRLTVT.

This clonotype was recorded many times. The chain uses TRBV28 and TRBJ1-1, with 7 bases matching TRBD1. This CDR3 is 15 amino acids long. Germline V gives CDR1 MDHEN, CDR2 SYDVKM. V shed 1 base and J 1 base; nucleotides not matched to a gene: 3. The CDR3 sequence is CASSLYRGRNTEAFF. CDR3 coding DNA: TGTGCCAGCAGTTTATACAGGGGTAGGAACACTGAAGCTTTCTTT.

There are many counts of this clonotype. The chain combines TRBV6-1 with TRBJ2-7; TRBD1 matches at 12 bases. V dropped 6 bases and J dropped 3; count of bases not matched to a gene: 6. Per the germline V gene, CDR1 is MNHNS and CDR2 is SASEGT. The CDR3 sequence is 15 residues long. CDR3 DNA: TGTGCCAGCAGACAGGGACAGGGGGCTATCTACGAGCAGTACTTC. Its translation: CASRQGQGAIYEQYF.

This clonotype came up many times. The chain employs TRBV7-2 and TRBJ2-1; D is undetermined. The germline gives CDR1 SGHTA, CDR2 FQGNSA. V lost 6 bases and J lost 8, with 11 bases in between. This CDR3 spans 12 amino acids. This chain's CDR3 is CASSPQRDEQFF. The CDR3 DNA sequence: TGTGCCAGCAGTCCTCAACGGGATGAGCAGTTCTTC. The variable domain in full, with the rest retrieved from reference TRBV7-2 and TRBJ2-1, is GAGVSQSPSNKVTEKGKDVELRCDPISGHTALYWYRQSLGQGLEFLIYFQGNSAPDKSGLPSDRFSAERTGGSVSTLTIQRTQQEDSAVYLCASSPQRDEQFFGPGTRLTVL.

The rearrangement uses TRBV6-1 and TRBJ2-2; tentatively, D is TRBD2 (6 bases). In germline, CDR1 is MNHNS, CDR2 SASEGT. V dropped 7 bases and J dropped 5 bases, with 8 bases sitting between them. This CDR3 is built from 12 residues. Here the CDR3 DNA reads TGTGCCAGCACCAGCGGGACCGGGGAGCTGTTTTTT. This translates into CASTSGTGELFF.

This clonotype was counted at least ten times. The rearrangement joins TRBV18 to TRBJ2-5; D might be TRBD2 (5 bases). The CDR3 spans 14 residues. Trimming removed 0 bases from V and 4 bases from J, with 9 bases in between. The V gene's germline CDR1 is KGHSH and CDR2 LQKENI. CDR3 in amino acids: CASSPPDSGETQYF. Written as DNA, the CDR3 is TGTGCCAGCTCACCACCGGACTCCGGAGAGACCCAGTACTTC.

V and J are TRBV6-1 and TRBJ2-1; TRBD2 matches at 7 bases. The CDR3 has 14 residues. Per the germline V gene, CDR1 is MNHNS and CDR2 is SASEGT. V trimming: 6 bases; J trimming: 9 bases; junction bases outside the gene matches: 11. CDR3 protein: CASSPPGAGPEQFF. DNA of the CDR3: TGTGCCAGCAGCCCCCCGGGAGCGGGGCCTGAGCAGTTCTTC.

This clonotype was found many times. V and J are TRBV11-2 and TRBJ2-3; D tentatively fits TRBD1 or TRBD2 (5 bases each). V lost 5 bases, J lost 5 bases, and 17 bases lay in between. Germline values: CDR1 SGHAT, CDR2 FQNNGV. The CDR3 is 15 residues long. As DNA, the CDR3 is TGTGCCAGCAGCCCAACAGGAGGAATCAGAGATACGCAGTATTTT. Amino acid sequence: CASSPTGGIRDTQYF.

The chain carries TRBV5-1 and TRBJ1-5, with TRBD1 as a possible D gene (6 bases). Trimming took off 2 bases at V and 3 bases at J, with 9 bases between the two ends. CDR1 SGHRS and CDR2 YFSETQ come from the germline V gene. The CDR3 covers 14 residues. This CDR3 is CASSLDRNNQPQHF. The CDR3 DNA reads TGCGCCAGCAGCTTAGACAGGAACAATCAGCCCCAGCATTTT. Full variable domain (rest looked up from reference TRBV5-1 and TRBJ1-5): KAGVTQTPRYLIKTRGQQVTLSCSPISGHRSVSWYQQTPGQGLQFLFEYFSETQRNKGNFPGRFSGRQFSNSRSEMNVSTLELGDSALYLCASSLDRNNQPQHFGDGTRLSIL.

This clonotype came up many times. The genes are TRBV2 and TRBJ2-3; the match to TRBD1 covers 9 bases. The CDR3 consists of 15 residues. Germline CDR1 is SNHLY and CDR2 is FYNNEI. Unmatched junction bases numbered 13, after V lost 11 bases and J lost 4 bases. This CDR3 is CAWDLNRGLADTQYF. CDR3 in DNA: TGTGCCTGGGATCTCAACAGGGGGCTCGCAGATACGCAGTATTTT.

This clonotype was found a few times. Here the CDR3 reads CASSYLFGTGSYEQYF. Written as DNA, the CDR3 is TGTGCCAGCAGCTATCTTTTTGGGACTGGCAGCTACGAGCAGTACTTC. The chain carries TRBV7-9 and TRBJ2-7; possibly TRBD2 for D (6 bases). The CDR3 length is 16 residues. V was trimmed by 4 bases and J by 3 bases, leaving 19 bases between them. Germline CDR1 is SEHNR and CDR2 is FQNEAQ (reference sequence). Full variable domain (remainder filled in from reference TRBV7-9 and TRBJ2-7): DTGVSQNPRHKITKRGQNVTFRCDPISEHNRLYWYRQTLGQGPEFLTYFQNEAQLEKSRLLSDRFSAERPKGSFSTLEIQRTEQGDSAMYLCASSYLFGTGSYEQYFGPGTRLTVT.

V gene TRBV2 combines with J gene TRBJ2-2, with 7 bases lining up with TRBD2. Looked up from germline, CDR1 is SNHLY and CDR2 is FYNNEI. The CDR3 spans 15 residues. The trim removed 7 bases at V and 8 bases at J, leaving 13 bases unmatched. Written as DNA, the CDR3 is TGTGCCAGCAATAAGCGGGAAGCCCTACCTGGGGAGCTGTTTTTT. As protein: CASNKREALPGELFF.

In its sample, this clonotype was seen many times. V gene TRBV7-9 combines with J gene TRBJ2-7, with 7 positions matching TRBD1. CDR1 is SEHNR and CDR2 is FQNEAQ in the germline V gene (reference sequence). The ends lost 5 bases at V and 0 bases at J; junction bases unmatched: 7. This CDR3 spans 15 amino acids. CDR3 in DNA: TGTGCCAGCAGCCGCGGACAGGCGAGCTCCTACGAGCAGTACTTC. It codes for CASSRGQASSYEQYF.

The rearrangement uses TRBV15 and TRBJ2-3, with TRBD2 matching over 8 bases. The CDR3 covers 16 residues. Germline-derived CDR1 and CDR2 are LNHNV and YYDKDF (reference sequence). Unmatched junction bases numbered 6, after V lost 0 bases and J lost 4 bases. Written as DNA, the CDR3 is TGTGCCACCAGCAGAGATCAGGCTAGCGGGCCAGATACGCAGTATTTT. Its protein is CATSRDQASGPDTQYF. The full variable domain, completed using reference TRBV15 and TRBJ2-3, is DAMVIQNPRYQVTQFGKPVTLSCSQTLNHNVMYWYQQKSSQAPKLLFHYYDKDFNNEADTPDNFQSRRPNTSFCFLDIRSPGLGDTAMYLCATSRDQASGPDTQYFGPGTRLTVL.

The chain is built from TRBV10-3 and TRBJ2-7; 8 bases are shared with TRBD2. Germline-derived CDR1 and CDR2 are ENHRY and SYGVKD. There are 15 residues in the CDR3. The junction had 5 bases not matched to a gene; V was cut back by 4 bases and J by 0 bases. In nucleotides, the CDR3 is TGTGCCATCAGTGGGCAGCGGGGGACCTCCTACGAGCAGTACTTC. Residues: CAISGQRGTSYEQYF.

In DNA, the CDR3 is TGTGCCAGCAGCTTAGAGAGGGTCAGGGGAGAGGTGAAGACCCAGTACTTC. This encodes CASSLERVRGEVKTQYF. The rearrangement links TRBV7-2 to TRBJ2-5, with D possibly matching TRBD1 (6 bases). V lost 1 base, J lost 6 bases, and 21 bases lay in between. This CDR3 is 17 amino acids long. CDR1 is SGHTA and CDR2 is FQGNSA in the germline V gene.

This clonotype was counted at least ten times. The V and J genes are TRBV7-2 and TRBJ1-1; no clear D gene. V gave up 5 bases and J gave up 4 bases, with 20 bases separating them. Germline V gene data show CDR1 as SGHTA and CDR2 as FQGNSA. There are 16 residues in the CDR3. This CDR3 is CASSPTYKYKGTEAFF. The CDR3 region has the DNA TGTGCCAGCAGCCCCACCTATAAATACAAGGGCACTGAAGCTTTCTTT.

This clonotype has a count of ten or more. V is TRBV20-1 and J is TRBJ1-2, with 8 bases aligning to TRBD1. The CDR3 covers 13 residues. V was clipped by 6 bases and J by 2 bases; unmatched bases: 5. Germline lookup yields CDR1 DFQATT and CDR2 SNEGSKA (reference sequence). This CDR3 reads CSAPGQANYGYTF. The CDR3 DNA reads as TGCAGTGCCCCGGGACAGGCAAACTATGGCTACACCTTC.

The rearrangement joins TRBV9 to TRBJ2-7, with TRBD1 as a possible D gene (5 bases). V was shortened by 7 bases and J by 0 bases, with 14 bases between the two germline ends. The CDR3 has 14 amino acids. Germline lookup yields CDR1 SGDLS and CDR2 YYNGEE. For the CDR3, the DNA is TGTGCCAGCGCTGGGGTGACAGACTCCTACGAGCAGTACTTC. Protein product: CASAGVTDSYEQYF.

The rearrangement joins TRBV5-5 to TRBJ2-7; no firm D call. The germline V gene encodes CDR1 SGHKS and CDR2 YYEKEE (reference sequence). V was cut by 3 bases and J by 3 bases, with 16 bases left in between. The CDR3 covers 15 residues. CDR3 bases: TGTGCCAGCAGCTCCCGCGGTGGCACCAACTACGAGCAGTACTTC. It yields the protein CASSSRGGTNYEQYF.

This clonotype was observed many times. The chain joins TRBV3-1 to TRBJ2-7; D ambiguous. This CDR3 is built from 12 residues. Trimming removed 1 base from V and 3 bases from J, with 4 bases in between. CDR1 is LGHDT, CDR2 YNNKEL, per germline (reference sequence). The CDR3 loop is CASSQVHYEQYF. In nucleotides, the CDR3 is TGTGCCAGCAGCCAAGTACACTACGAGCAGTACTTC.

In this sample, this clonotype turned up many times. V is TRBV7-9 and J is TRBJ2-7; D is undetermined. V was clipped by 1 base and J by 5 bases, with 12 bases between them. The CDR3 runs 14 residues. Germline assignment: CDR1 SEHNR and CDR2 FQNEAQ (reference sequence). CDR3 in DNA: TGTGCCAGCAGCTTAGTCGACCGAAGCCACGAGCAGTACTTC. Its translation is CASSLVDRSHEQYF.

There are many counts of this clonotype. The gene calls are TRBV28 and TRBJ2-1, with 11 bases that match TRBD2. V was pared by 6 bases and J by 9 bases, with 4 bases of the junction left unmatched. Germline-derived CDR1 and CDR2 are MDHEN and SYDVKM. CDR3 length: 13 amino acids. As DNA, the CDR3 is TGTGCCAGCAGGCCAACTAGCGGGGGTGAGCAGTTCTTC. It encodes CASRPTSGGEQFF. The full variable domain, in which reference TRBV28 and TRBJ2-1 provide the parts outside the CDR3, is DVKVTQSSRYLVKRTGEKVFLECVQDMDHENMFWYRQDPGLGLRLIYFSYDVKMKEKGDIPEGYSVSREKKERFSLILESASTNQTSMYLCASRPTSGGEQFFGPGTRLTVL.